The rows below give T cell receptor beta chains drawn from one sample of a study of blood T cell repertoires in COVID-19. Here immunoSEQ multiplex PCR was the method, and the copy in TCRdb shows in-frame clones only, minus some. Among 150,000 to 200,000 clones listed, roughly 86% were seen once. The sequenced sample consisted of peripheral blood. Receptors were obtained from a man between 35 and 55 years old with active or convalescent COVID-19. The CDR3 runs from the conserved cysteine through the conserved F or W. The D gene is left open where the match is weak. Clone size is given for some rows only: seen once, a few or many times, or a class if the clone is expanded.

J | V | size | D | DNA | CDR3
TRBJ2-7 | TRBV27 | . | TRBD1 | TGTGCCAGCAGTTTCGTCGACAGGGTTTACGAGCAGTACTTC | CASSFVDRVYEQYF
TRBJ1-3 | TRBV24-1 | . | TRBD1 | TGTGCCACCGCCGGGACAGGGGACACCGGCTCTGGAAACACCATATATTTT | CATAGTGDTGSGNTIYF
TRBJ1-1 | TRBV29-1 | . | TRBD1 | TGCAGCGTTGGGGCGACAGGGGGGTCGGCAGCTTTCTTT | CSVGATGGSAAFF
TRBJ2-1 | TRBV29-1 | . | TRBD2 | TGCAGCGTTGAAGGAGAGGGGTGGGGACTACGGTACAATGAGCAGTTCTTC | CSVEGEGWGLRYNEQFF
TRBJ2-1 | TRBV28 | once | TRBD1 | TGTGCCAGCAGGGGGACAGGGGGCTATGAGCAGTTCTTC | CASRGTGGYEQFF
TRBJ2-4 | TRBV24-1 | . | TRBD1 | TGTGCCACCAGGGGGACAGGGGTCAAAAACATTCAGTACTTC | CATRGTGVKNIQYF
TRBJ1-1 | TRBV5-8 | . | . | TGTGCCAGCAGCCTCTCGAGGTGGACTGAAGCTTTCTTT | CASSLSRWTEAFF
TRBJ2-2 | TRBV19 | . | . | TGTGCCAGTACCAACACCCTTTGGACCGGGGAGCTGTTTTTT | CASTNTLWTGELFF
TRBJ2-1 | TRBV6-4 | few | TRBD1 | TGTGCCAGCAGTCCTACCGGACAGGGAGGCAATGAGCAGTTCTTC | CASSPTGQGGNEQFF
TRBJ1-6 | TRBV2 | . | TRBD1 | TGTGCCAGCAGTGTTATGGGACAGGGGGATTCACCCCTCCACTTT | CASSVMGQGDSPLHF